Only one count was recorded for the clone carrying this T cell receptor beta chain. Antigen unknown. The entry originates in a study of T cell responses to AZD1222 COVID-19 vaccine. Study results and caveats: Donors were mostly white British, more females; clonal diversity possibly underestimated. The study reported that nearly half of spike-specific TCRs target unmutated variant regions. There were repertoire samples only from the period after the peak T cell response.

Data came from immunoSEQ multiplex PCR; TCRdb stores just in-frame clones and leaves some out. This sample yields 200,000 or so clones, of which roughly 91% are seen a single time; approximately 1% belongs to the top ten. V was trimmed by 0 bases and J by 1 base, leaving 10 bases between them. This CDR3 is 15 amino acids long. Germline loops: CDR1 SGHRS, CDR2 YFSETQ. The chain links TRBV5-1 to TRBJ1-2; no clear D. Specimen: peripheral blood, collected on day 0 of MenACWY control vaccination. The clonotype was recovered from an adult in good health. The CDR3 DNA reads TGCGCCAGCAGCTTGGGCGACCTCTTTAACTATGGCTACACCTTC. This codes for CASSLGDLFNYGYTF.